The 27 T cell receptor beta chains given below trace back to one sample, sequenced in a study of T cell responses to AZD1222 COVID-19 vaccine. Clones were sequenced by immunoSEQ multiplex PCR, and TCRdb holds only the in-frame ones, with some missing. The data show about 130,000 clones, over 85% seen once. This specimen consisted of peripheral blood, obtained on day 0 of AZD1222 vaccination. Source of these receptors: an adult in good health.

The rearrangement links TRBV28 to TRBJ2-3; weak D call: TRBD1 (5 bases). V was shortened by 6 bases and J by 0 bases, with 19 bases between the two germline ends. Per germline, CDR1 MDHEN and CDR2 SYDVKM. The CDR3 runs 17 residues. CDR3: CASRYGRAPRSTDTQYF. CDR3 DNA sequence: TGTGCCAGCAGGTATGGCAGGGCCCCTAGGAGCACAGATACGCAGTATTTT.

The chain joins TRBV6-5 to TRBJ2-5; unclear D gene. V lost 5 bases and J 1 base, leaving 14 bases between the germline ends. The germline gives CDR1 MNHEY, CDR2 SVGAGI. The CDR3 is 15 amino acids. CDR3 DNA: TGTGCCAGCAGTCGAGGACCTAACTTCCAAGAGACCCAGTACTTC. Translating gives CASSRGPNFQETQYF.

The V call is TRBV7-2, the J call TRBJ2-7, with unresolved D. Germline V gives CDR1 SGHTA, CDR2 FQGNSA. Trimming stripped 1 base from V and 3 bases from J, with 16 bases between. CDR3 length: 16 residues. This chain's CDR3 is CASSLDESGLGYEQYF. DNA for the CDR3: TGTGCCAGCAGCTTAGATGAATCAGGTTTAGGCTACGAGCAGTACTTC.

This sequence joins TRBV6-4 and TRBJ2-1, with D possibly matching TRBD1 (6 bases). V was clipped by 5 bases and J by 2 bases, with 13 bases between them. Germline loops: CDR1 MRHNA, CDR2 SNTAGT. The length of the CDR3 is 15 residues. The CDR3 nucleotides are TGTGCCAGCAGTCGCCGGGACACTACCTACAATGAGCAGTTCTTC. This sequence encodes CASSRRDTTYNEQFF.

J is TRBJ2-7 and V is TRBV5-1; 13 bases align to TRBD2. V lost 2 bases to trimming and J lost 2 bases; unmatched junction nucleotides: 4. There are 16 residues in the CDR3. The germline V gene has CDR1 SGHRS and CDR2 YFSETQ. The CDR3 reads CASSLGGTSGTYEQYF. The CDR3 DNA follows: TGCGCCAGCAGCTTAGGCGGGACTAGCGGGACCTACGAGCAGTACTTC.

The gene calls are TRBV28 and TRBJ2-3; TRBD1 aligns across 8 bases. This CDR3 has 16 residues. CDR1 is MDHEN and CDR2 is SYDVKM in the germline V gene. After removal of 5 bases from V and 0 bases from J, the junction contained 7 bases not matched to a gene. The CDR3 nucleotides are TGTGCCAGCAGTCCCGAGGGACAGGCTAGCACAGATACGCAGTATTTT. Translated, it gives CASSPEGQASTDTQYF. Looking up the rest from reference TRBV28 and TRBJ2-3 gives the full variable domain: DVKVTQSSRYLVKRTGEKVFLECVQDMDHENMFWYRQDPGLGLRLIYFSYDVKMKEKGDIPEGYSVSREKKERFSLILESASTNQTSMYLCASSPEGQASTDTQYFGPGTRLTVL.

The chain couples TRBV2 to TRBJ2-7, with TRBD2 as a possible D gene (5 bases). CDR3 length: 13 amino acids. Germline CDR1 SNHLY, CDR2 FYNNEI. V lost 4 bases to trimming and J lost 7 bases, with 14 bases between them. CDR3 sequence (DNA): TGTGCCAGCAGTGGGGCCGGGAAGTGGGAGCAGTACTTC. Protein sequence: CASSGAGKWEQYF.

The chain has TRBV4-2 and TRBJ1-1; D uncertain. V gave up 4 bases and J gave up 5 bases, with 14 bases separating them. Germline assignment: CDR1 LGHNA and CDR2 YNFKEQ. This CDR3 contains 14 residues. The CDR3 region has the DNA TGTGCCAGCAGCCGCCCACCCTTGGGGACTGAAGCTTTCTTT. This sequence encodes CASSRPPLGTEAFF.

This clone was seen once. V usage is TRBV28 and J usage is TRBJ2-6; 7 bases fit TRBD1. The CDR3 length is 17 residues. Germline trimming cut 6 bases from V and 0 bases from J; bases unmatched to any gene: 8. Germline CDR1 reads MDHEN; CDR2 reads SYDVKM. CDR3 DNA: TGTGCCAGCAGCTCCCTGGGACAGCCCTCTGGGGCCAACGTCCTGACTTTC. This encodes CASSSLGQPSGANVLTF. Complete variable domain (other parts from reference TRBV28 and TRBJ2-6): DVKVTQSSRYLVKRTGEKVFLECVQDMDHENMFWYRQDPGLGLRLIYFSYDVKMKEKGDIPEGYSVSREKKERFSLILESASTNQTSMYLCASSSLGQPSGANVLTFGAGSRLTVL.

The chain couples TRBV7-8 to TRBJ1-1, with TRBD1 matching over 10 bases. V dropped 5 bases and J dropped 4; count of bases not matched to a gene: 7. In germline, CDR1 is SGHVS, CDR2 FQNEAQ. CDR3 length: 15 residues. CDR3 region: CASSRQGARTTEAFF. The DNA for the CDR3 is TGTGCCAGCAGCCGACAGGGGGCGCGGACCACTGAAGCTTTCTTT.

This chain uses TRBV28 with TRBJ1-6, with D perhaps TRBD1 (6 bases). The V and J ends lost 6 bases and 4 bases respectively, with 10 bases between them. The CDR3 spans 14 residues. Germline values: CDR1 MDHEN, CDR2 SYDVKM. The CDR3 sequence: CASSPDRYNSPLHF. The CDR3 nucleotides read TGTGCCAGCAGCCCGGACAGATATAATTCACCCCTCCACTTT.

This chain uses TRBV4-3 with TRBJ2-1; D might be TRBD2 (6 bases). CDR3 length equals 15 residues. Germline V lookup: CDR1 LGHNA, CDR2 YSLEER. V gave up 1 base and J gave up 3 bases, with 10 bases separating them. The CDR3 DNA follows: TGCGCCAGCAGCCAAGCGGCGGGACGCTACAATGAGCAGTTCTTC. Protein sequence: CASSQAAGRYNEQFF.

Concerning this clone itself: An end of the junction does not agree with germline; a read error may underlie this. V is TRBV5-4 and J is TRBJ1-4; D is undetermined. CDR1 and CDR2 (germline): SGHNT, YYREEE (reference sequence). The CDR3 has 14 amino acids. For the CDR3, the DNA is TGTGCCAGCAGCGCTATGACGGATCTCCCTAAGGTAGTTTTT. Protein product: CASSAMTDLPKVVF. Full variable domain (outside the CDR3, taken from reference TRBV5-4 and TRBJ1-4): ETGVTQSPTHLIKTRGQQVTLRCSSQSGHNTVSWYQQALGQGPQFIFQYYREEENGRGNFPPRFSGLQFPNYSSELNVNALELDDSALYLCASSAMTDLPKVVFGSGTQLSVL.

The chain is built from TRBV2 and TRBJ2-7; D could derive from TRBD1 or TRBD2 (5 bases each). The CDR3 spans 11 residues. CDR1 and CDR2 (germline): SNHLY, FYNNEI. V lost 4 bases and J lost 9, with 10 bases in between. CDR3 in amino acids: CASSGGRGQYF. CDR3 DNA sequence: TGTGCCAGCAGTGGGGGACGAGGGCAGTACTTC. Together with reference TRBV2 and TRBJ2-7, the CDR3 gives the full variable domain: EPEVTQTPSHQVTQMGQEVILRCVPISNHLYFYWYRQILGQKVEFLVSFYNNEISEKSEIFDDQFSVERPDGSNFTLKIRSTKLEDSAMYFCASSGGRGQYFGPGTRLTVT.

This clone was recorded only once. V gene TRBV4-1 combines with J gene TRBJ2-1, with TRBD2 matching 8 bases. The CDR3 runs to 18 residues. With 0 bases clipped from V and 6 bases from J, the junction kept 13 bases outside the gene matches. Germline values: CDR1 MGHRA, CDR2 YSYEKL. CDR3 sequence (DNA): TGCGCCAGCAGCCAAGATATAGCGGGACACCCTTTGGGCAATGAGCAGTTCTTC. Protein sequence: CASSQDIAGHPLGNEQFF.

The chain links TRBV27 to TRBJ1-4; D is ambiguous. Trimming took 2 bases from V and 7 from J, leaving 8 bases between them. The germline V gene encodes CDR1 MNHEY and CDR2 SMNVEV (reference sequence). The CDR3 spans 13 residues. In DNA form, the CDR3 reads TGTGCCAGCAGTTTACGGGTAGCTGAAAAACTGTTTTTT. Protein product: CASSLRVAEKLFF. Full variable domain (remainder filled in from reference TRBV27 and TRBJ1-4): EAQVTQNPRYLITVTGKKLTVTCSQNMNHEYMSWYRQDPGLGLRQIYYSMNVEVTDKGDVPEGYKVSRKEKRNFPLILESPSPNQTSLYFCASSLRVAEKLFFGSGTQLSVL.

The V call is TRBV24-1, the J call TRBJ2-7; 11 bases align to TRBD1. The CDR3 sequence is 16 residues long. Germline-derived CDR1 and CDR2 are KGHDR and SFDVKD. V shed 3 bases, J shed 2 bases, and the junction held 5 bases outside the gene matches. The CDR3 coding sequence is TGTGCCACCAGTGATCACGGGACAGGGGGAGCCTACGAGCAGTACTTC. This gives the protein CATSDHGTGGAYEQYF.

This chain links TRBV28 with TRBJ2-1; maybe TRBD2 (6 bases). V was cut by 2 bases and J by 7 bases, with 18 bases left in between. Germline V gives CDR1 MDHEN, CDR2 SYDVKM. The CDR3 extends over 16 amino acids. The CDR3 sequence is CASSLHGGSVWNEQFF. CDR3 in DNA: TGTGCCAGCAGTTTACATGGGGGGAGTGTGTGGAATGAGCAGTTCTTC. Full variable domain (outside the CDR3, taken from reference TRBV28 and TRBJ2-1): DVKVTQSSRYLVKRTGEKVFLECVQDMDHENMFWYRQDPGLGLRLIYFSYDVKMKEKGDIPEGYSVSREKKERFSLILESASTNQTSMYLCASSLHGGSVWNEQFFGPGTRLTVL.

V is TRBV18 and J is TRBJ1-4, with 7 bases fitting TRBD1. CDR1 and CDR2 from the germline V gene are KGHSH and LQKENI. V dropped 5 bases and J dropped 5; count of bases not matched to a gene: 5. The CDR3 spans 14 residues. This CDR3 is CASSSAQGNEKLFF. The CDR3 DNA is TGTGCCAGCTCATCCGCACAGGGGAATGAAAAACTGTTTTTT.

This chain joins TRBV19 and TRBJ1-5, with 9 bases identical to TRBD1. Germline V CDR1 and CDR2: LNHDA, SQIVND (reference sequence). The CDR3 spans 14 residues. V trimming: 4 bases; J trimming: 6 bases; junction bases outside the gene matches: 4. CDR3 region: CASSNGQGFQPQHF. Here the CDR3 DNA reads TGTGCCAGTAGTAATGGACAGGGGTTTCAGCCCCAGCATTTT.

The rearrangement joins TRBV4-3 to TRBJ2-7; unclear D gene. Trimming cost V 1 base and J 4 bases, with 11 bases left between them. Looked up from germline, CDR1 is LGHNA and CDR2 is YSLEER. The CDR3 consists of 14 residues. CDR3: CASSQGRGSYEQYF. CDR3 DNA sequence: TGCGCCAGCAGCCAAGGTCGCGGATCTTACGAGCAGTACTTC.

V usage is TRBV2 and J usage is TRBJ2-3; D may be TRBD2 (5 bases). The CDR3 contains 15 residues. Germline CDR1 and CDR2: SNHLY and FYNNEI. V lost 6 bases and J lost 3, with 16 bases in between. CDR3 loop: CASRRRRSETDTQYF. CDR3 sequence (DNA): TGTGCCAGCAGGCGGAGGAGAAGCGAGACAGATACGCAGTATTTT.

The chain uses TRBV19 and TRBJ1-2, with D possibly TRBD1 on 5 matching bases. Germline V gives CDR1 LNHDA, CDR2 SQIVND (reference sequence). V gave up 0 bases and J gave up 5 bases, with 16 bases separating them. The CDR3 runs 16 residues. The CDR3 is CASSIDLWTSPYGYTF. The CDR3 DNA follows: TGTGCCAGTAGTATAGACCTATGGACAAGCCCTTATGGCTACACCTTC.

The chain couples TRBV2 to TRBJ2-5; D uncertain. The CDR3 consists of 11 residues. Trimming cost V 6 bases and J 5 bases, with 7 bases left between them. CDR1 is SNHLY, CDR2 FYNNEI, per germline. This CDR3 reads CASSVQETQYF. The CDR3 DNA is TGTGCCAGCAGCGTACAGGAGACCCAGTACTTC.

This sequence joins TRBV5-4 and TRBJ1-1; the D is unclear. This CDR3 is 15 amino acids long. Germline V gene lookup returns CDR1 SGHNT and CDR2 YYREEE (reference sequence). Trimming pared 2 bases from V and 0 bases from J, leaving 11 bases between. CDR3 in amino acids: CASSLDGILNTEAFF. In DNA form, the CDR3 reads TGTGCCAGCAGCTTAGACGGGATATTGAACACTGAAGCTTTCTTT. The whole variable domain, filled in from reference TRBV5-4 and TRBJ1-1, reads ETGVTQSPTHLIKTRGQQVTLRCSSQSGHNTVSWYQQALGQGPQFIFQYYREEENGRGNFPPRFSGLQFPNYSSELNVNALELDDSALYLCASSLDGILNTEAFFGQGTRLTVV.

The V gene is TRBV5-5, the J gene TRBJ2-2, with a weak D call TRBD1 (6 bases). Germline loops: CDR1 SGHKS, CDR2 YYEKEE (reference sequence). This CDR3 comprises 15 residues. The V gene lost 4 bases and the J gene lost 1 base, with 11 bases spanning the gap. The CDR3 spells CASSTDSKNTGELFF. CDR3 nucleotide sequence: TGTGCCAGCAGCACGGACAGCAAGAACACCGGGGAGCTGTTTTTT.

The chain couples TRBV7-8 to TRBJ1-1, with D maybe TRBD1 (6 bases). This CDR3 is built from 15 residues. Germline assignment: CDR1 SGHVS and CDR2 FQNEAQ. V dropped 6 bases and J dropped 3 bases, with 17 bases sitting between them. The DNA for the CDR3 is TGTGCCAGCAGACGCACCCGGGACACCGACACTGAAGCTTTCTTT. Encoded protein: CASRRTRDTDTEAFF.